This passage covers 7 T cell receptor beta chains from one sample sequenced in a study of spatial heterogeneity in lung cancer. General observations from the study: How many expanded intratumoral alpha and beta TCRs were present tracked the tumor mutation count, which was a count of nonsynonymous mutations.

Time point denoted: sample taken at primary tumor resection. Each CDR3 protein gets one entry after TCRdb re-called the 5' RACE reads with MiXCR. The sample data list several distinct CDR3 sequences. These receptors' targets are unknown. Here the sequenced sample was lung tumor tissue, taken at surgery. These receptors were taken from a male donor with early-stage non-small cell lung cancer.

To note about this clonotype: This beta chain appears as a stray read in a library generated for alpha chains; its size is not informative. The gene calls are TRBV18 and TRBJ2-2; no definite D call. Germline V CDR1 and CDR2: KGHSH, LQKENI. Trimming removed 3 bases at V and 0 bases at J, with 11 bases between. There are 16 residues in the CDR3. The CDR3 here is CASSPPETPNTGELFF. DNA for the CDR3: TGTGCCAGCTCACCTCCTGAGACGCCGAACACCGGGGAGCTGTTTTTT.

This clonotype was seen a few times. The library was prepared for alpha chains; this beta chain is a stray read, so its frequency means little. V and J are TRBV20-1 and TRBJ2-7; a possible D gene is TRBD1 (5 bases). In germline, CDR1 is DFQATT, CDR2 SNEGSKA (reference sequence). Trimming took off 1 base at V and 3 bases at J, with 7 bases between the two ends. The length of the CDR3 is 12 residues. CDR3 DNA: TGCAGTGCTAGAGGCACAGGCTACGAGCAGTACTTC. Its translation: CSARGTGYEQYF.

A word on this clonotype: Because the library targeted alpha chains, this beta chain is an off-target read whose size means little. The chain is built from TRBV27 and TRBJ1-3; possibly TRBD1 for D (5 bases). CDR1 and CDR2 from the germline V gene are MNHEY and SMNVEV (reference sequence). There are 13 residues in the CDR3. Trimming removed 6 bases from V and 4 bases from J, with 10 bases in between. The CDR3 coding sequence is TGTGCCAGCAGCCGGGGACCGGGAAACACCATATATTTT. Protein sequence: CASSRGPGNTIYF.

About this clonotype: This beta chain represents an off-target read in a library built for alpha chains; its size is of limited meaning. V usage is TRBV20-1 and J usage is TRBJ2-1; D may correspond to TRBD1 or TRBD2 (5 bases each). V lost 3 bases and J lost 8, with 17 bases in between. Germline lookup yields CDR1 DFQATT and CDR2 SNEGSKA (reference sequence). The CDR3 is 14 residues long. The CDR3 protein is CSARIPGPADEQFF. The CDR3 nucleotides are TGCAGTGCTAGGATCCCGGGGCCGGCGGATGAGCAGTTCTTC.

This clonotype occurred a few times. The size of this beta chain means little, since it is a stray read in a library made for alpha chains. This chain connects TRBV29-1 to TRBJ2-3, with 7 bases lining up with TRBD2. Germline V CDR1 and CDR2: SQVTM, ANQGSEA. The CDR3 length is 13 residues. The V gene end was trimmed by 3 bases and the J gene end by 4 bases; junction bases not matched to a gene: 4. CDR3 in amino acids: CSVDLAGPDTQYF. DNA for the CDR3: TGCAGCGTTGACTTAGCGGGTCCAGATACGCAGTATTTT.

Worth noting for this clonotype: This beta chain came through as a stray read in a library set up for alpha chains, and its size says little. The rearrangement links TRBV20-1 to TRBJ2-1; maybe TRBD2 (6 bases). The germline gives CDR1 DFQATT, CDR2 SNEGSKA (reference sequence). The CDR3 length is 12 residues. The V end lost 6 bases, the J end lost 8 bases, and 14 bases lay between the germline ends. The CDR3 sequence: CSAGRLVHEQFF. The CDR3 coding sequence is TGCAGTGCGGGGAGACTAGTCCATGAGCAGTTCTTC.

With respect to this clonotype: This beta chain is a stray read from a library made for alpha chains; its abundance is not meaningful. The chain has TRBV18 and TRBJ2-5; the match to TRBD2 covers 9 bases. The CDR3 runs 16 residues. Germline V lookup: CDR1 KGHSH, CDR2 LQKENI. V gave up 0 bases and J gave up 2 bases; unmatched junction bases: 4. The CDR3 loop reads CASSPPGLALQETQYF. The CDR3 DNA reads as TGTGCCAGCTCACCACCCGGACTAGCGCTACAAGAGACCCAGTACTTC.